These 13 T cell receptor beta chains originate from one sample sequenced in a study of CD8 T cells in Susac syndrome. Random hexamers primed reverse transcription of 0.5 to 1 ug RNA. TCRdb independently ran MiXCR on the immunoSEQ multiplex PCR reads; one entry per CDR3 protein. Seen here are more than 55,000 distinct CDR3 sequences, roughly 94% observed once, and the top ten hold 0.2% to 0.3%. The material sequenced was CD8+ T cells from PBMCs. The receptors here all came from a human donor in good health.

The chain joins TRBV13 to TRBJ2-3; TRBD1 or TRBD2 may be the D gene (5 bases each). CDR1 and CDR2 from the germline V gene are PRHDT and FYEKMQ (reference sequence). The CDR3 sequence is 14 residues long. Trimming left V 8 bases short and J 1 base short, with 13 bases between. For the CDR3, the DNA is TGTGCCAGCCAGGTGGGGGATGGCACAGATACGCAGTATTTT. This gives the protein CASQVGDGTDTQYF.

This rearrangement joins TRBV7-9 to TRBJ1-2; D not resolved. Per the germline V gene, CDR1 is SEHNR and CDR2 is FQNEAQ (reference sequence). This CDR3 has 13 residues. The V end was cut by 1 base, the J end by 2 bases, with 5 bases between. DNA of the CDR3: TGTGCCAGCAGCTTAGAGGGAAACTATGGCTACACCTTC. Its translation is CASSLEGNYGYTF.

The chain joins TRBV19 to TRBJ2-2; tentative D call: TRBD2 (6 bases). With 4 bases removed from V and 0 bases from J, the gap between germline ends came to 9 bases. This CDR3 spans 15 amino acids. Germline CDR1 is LNHDA and CDR2 is SQIVND (reference sequence). The CDR3 nucleotides are TGTGCCAGTAGTAACGGCGGGGCGAACACCGGGGAGCTGTTTTTT. This encodes CASSNGGANTGELFF.

The J gene is TRBJ1-1, the V gene TRBV7-9; no firm D call. Germline CDR1 is SEHNR and CDR2 is FQNEAQ (reference sequence). The V and J ends lost 3 bases and 3 bases respectively, with 14 bases between them. CDR3 length: 15 amino acids. The CDR3 coding sequence is TGTGCCAGCAGCTTTCCCCTCGACTTGCACACTGAAGCTTTCTTT. This codes for CASSFPLDLHTEAFF.

The chain employs TRBV6-2 or TRBV6-3 and TRBJ2-5; 8 nucleotides agree with TRBD2. The germline CDR1 and CDR2 sequences are MNHEY and SVGEGT. The junction had 11 bases not matched to a gene; V was cut back by 6 bases and J by 5 bases. The CDR3 runs to 15 residues. The CDR3 nucleotides are TGTGCCAGCAGCTTAAGCGGGGGTGCGGCGGAGACCCAGTACTTC. This codes for CASSLSGGAAETQYF.

The chain employs TRBV2 and TRBJ1-5, with 10 nucleotides matching TRBD1. With 8 bases clipped from V and 3 bases from J, the junction kept 13 bases outside the gene matches. Germline CDR1 reads SNHLY; CDR2 reads FYNNEI. The CDR3 is 17 amino acids. CDR3: CASSPRGTGAFNQPQHF. For the CDR3, the DNA is TGTGCCAGCTCACCCCGCGGGACAGGGGCCTTCAATCAGCCCCAGCATTTT.

This clonotype was picked up one time. The gene calls are TRBV12-3 or TRBV12-4 and TRBJ2-1, with a weak D call TRBD1 (6 bases). The CDR3 totals 15 residues. V lost 5 bases, J lost 0 bases, and 11 bases lay in between. The CDR3, as DNA: TGTGCCAGCAGTAAGGGGGAGAGCTCCTACAATGAGCAGTTCTTC. This translates into CASSKGESSYNEQFF.

This chain connects TRBV28 to TRBJ2-7, with 7 bases fitting TRBD1. CDR1 and CDR2 (germline): MDHEN, SYDVKM. This CDR3 has 16 amino acids. The J segment lost 2 bases and the V segment lost 1 base, leaving 8 bases of the junction unmatched. CDR3 residues: CASSLFRQGVAYEQYV. CDR3 DNA: TGTGCCAGCAGTTTATTTAGGCAGGGGGTCGCCTACGAGCAGTACGTC.

This chain connects TRBV20-1 to TRBJ2-7; D is unclear. Trimming pared 4 bases from V and 3 bases from J, leaving 19 bases between. Germline CDR1 is DFQATT and CDR2 is SNEGSKA (reference sequence). The CDR3 runs 15 residues. The CDR3 here is CSATGPWRTYYEQYF. For the CDR3, the DNA is TGCAGTGCTACCGGGCCCTGGCGGACCTACTACGAGCAGTACTTC.

Details on this clonotype: Compared with germline, one end of the junction differs, possibly owing to a read error. CDR3 sequence reads: CASSFPERASMIEAFF. The CDR3 nucleotides read TGTGCTAGCAGCTTTCCAGAAAGAGCCTCGATGATTGAAGCTTTCTTT. The rearrangement uses TRBV7-7 and TRBJ1-1; D gene unclear. The germline V gene encodes CDR1 SSHAT and CDR2 FNYEAQ (reference sequence). There are 16 residues in the CDR3.

The chain is built from TRBV4-3 and TRBJ1-1, with 9 bases fitting TRBD1. The trim removed 4 bases at V and 3 bases at J, leaving 6 bases unmatched. CDR1 and CDR2 (germline): LGHNA, YSLEER. The CDR3 is made up of 15 amino acids. Here the CDR3 reads CASSRDRGEYTEAFF. CDR3 sequence (DNA): TGCGCCAGCAGCCGAGACAGGGGGGAATACACTGAAGCTTTCTTT.

This clonotype was picked up one time. V is TRBV29-1 and J is TRBJ1-6; 9 bases are a match to TRBD1. Germline V gives CDR1 SQVTM, CDR2 ANQGSEA. The CDR3 extends over 13 amino acids. After removal of 6 bases from V and 7 bases from J, the junction contained 4 bases not matched to a gene. In DNA form, the CDR3 reads TGCAGCGTAATGACAGGGGGGAATTCACCCCTCCACTTT. This sequence encodes CSVMTGGNSPLHF.

This chain joins TRBV9 and TRBJ2-5; 8 bases map to TRBD1. V lost 3 bases and J lost 7; bases outside the gene matches: 11. CDR1 SGDLS and CDR2 YYNGEE come from the germline V gene. There are 15 residues in the CDR3. CDR3 bases: TGTGCCAGCAGCGGCGGGACAGGCGTTTCGGGGACCCAGTACTTC. As protein: CASSGGTGVSGTQYF.